What follows describes a single T cell receptor (beta chain). The CDR3 is 14 residues long. The germline V gene has CDR1 MNHNS and CDR2 SASEGT. Trimming cost V 1 base and J 8 bases, with 14 bases left between them. This record belongs to a study of identical twins. One entry per CDR3 protein, called by TCRdb with MiXCR from the 5' RACE reads. Here the sample spans roughly 500,000 distinct CDR3 sequences, around 20% being singletons. These data are also associated with another study on T cells expressing NK-cell markers.

The chain combines TRBV6-1 with TRBJ1-2, with D uncertain. The source of this sequence is a woman aged 18-35 years in good health. The sequencing input was CD4+ T cells sorted from blood. In DNA form, the CDR3 reads TGTGCCAGCAGTGAAGACCGCCGGCACCTAGGCTACACCTTC. The encoded protein is CASSEDRRHLGYTF.